The clone carrying this T cell receptor (beta chain) was counted only a few times. Its antigen is currently unknown. At one of its ends the junction is not consistent with the germline gene, which may arise from a read error. The data stem from a study of naive and memory T cell subsets. General observations from the study: There was no ground truth to check naive and memory subset results. A few larger clonotypes appeared in naive repertoires, especially CD8, possibly memory cells re-expressing CD45RA. Over 85% of naive TCR sequences appeared only once after error correction, unlike memory subsets.

Per germline, CDR1 DFQATT and CDR2 SNEGSKA (reference sequence). This CDR3 has 10 residues. CD4+ T cell IFNgamma after overnight CMV lysate exposure gave donor CMV status. After CD4 positive bead selection, the CD4-negative fraction gave CD8 T cells. The beta constant-region primer was an equimolar mix of two oligonucleotides covering TRBC1 and TRBC2. Four rounds of PCR amplified the ligated cDNA using nested alpha and beta constant-region primers plus SP2. TCRdb re-analysed the UMI-ligation and nested PCR reads in MiXCR, keeping a single row per CDR3 protein. The sample has 140,000 to 150,000 distinct CDR3 sequences; under 25% are singletons.

The TCR originated in a human donor in good health. Source material: naive CD4+ T cells from blood. The rearrangement uses TRBV20-1 and TRBJ2-3; D remains ambiguous. CDR3 sequence reads: CSARADTQYF. The CDR3 nucleotides read TGCAGTGCCAGAGCAGATACGCAGTATTTT.